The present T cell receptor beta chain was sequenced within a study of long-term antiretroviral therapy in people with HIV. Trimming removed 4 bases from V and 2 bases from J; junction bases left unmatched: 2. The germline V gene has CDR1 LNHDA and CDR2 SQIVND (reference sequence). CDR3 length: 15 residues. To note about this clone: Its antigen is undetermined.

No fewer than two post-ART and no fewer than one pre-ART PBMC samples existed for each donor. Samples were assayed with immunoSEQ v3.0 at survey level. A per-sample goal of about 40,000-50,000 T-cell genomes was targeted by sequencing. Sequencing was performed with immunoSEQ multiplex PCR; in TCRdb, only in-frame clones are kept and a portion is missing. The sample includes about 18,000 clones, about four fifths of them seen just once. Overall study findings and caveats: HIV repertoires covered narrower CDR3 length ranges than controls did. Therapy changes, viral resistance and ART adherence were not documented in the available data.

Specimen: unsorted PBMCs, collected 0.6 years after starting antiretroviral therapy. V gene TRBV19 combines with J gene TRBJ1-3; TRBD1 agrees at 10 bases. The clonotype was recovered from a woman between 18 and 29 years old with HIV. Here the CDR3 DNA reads TGTGCCAGTAGTAGCGGACAGGGGGCTGGAAACACCATATATTTT. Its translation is CASSSGQGAGNTIYF.